Below are 8 T cell receptor beta chains sequenced from a single sample in a study of CD8 T cells in Susac syndrome. RNA in amounts of about 0.45 to 1 ug was reverse transcribed with random hexamers. Each CDR3 protein is one row after TCRdb ran MiXCR on the immunoSEQ multiplex PCR reads. The repertoire has approximately 270,000 distinct CDR3 sequences, around 93% of them found once; the top ten carry 0.07% to 0.09%. Sequenced material: CD4+ T cells from PBMCs. The source is a human donor with multiple sclerosis.

The rearrangement joins TRBV27 to TRBJ1-5; D not certain. The ends were cut back, 6 bases at V and 1 base at J, with 16 bases in the middle. The germline gives CDR1 MNHEY, CDR2 SMNVEV (reference sequence). The CDR3 spans 16 residues. The CDR3 sequence: CASSPSTPGSNQPQHF. The CDR3 region has the DNA TGTGCCAGCAGCCCCTCTACGCCCGGGAGCAATCAGCCCCAGCATTTT.

The V and J genes are TRBV5-1 and TRBJ2-7; 7 nucleotides agree with TRBD1. With 4 bases clipped from V and 3 bases from J, the junction kept 7 bases outside the gene matches. The V gene's germline CDR1 is SGHRS and CDR2 YFSETQ. The CDR3 contains 14 residues. CDR3 DNA: TGCGCCAGCAGCGCACAGGGGACGTTCTACGAGCAGTACTTC. Translated: CASSAQGTFYEQYF.

The chain joins TRBV7-2 to TRBJ2-3, with TRBD2 matching 7 bases. Germline CDR1 is SGHTA and CDR2 is FQGNSA. Unmatched junction bases numbered 17, after V lost 5 bases and J lost 6 bases. The CDR3 is 17 amino acids. The CDR3, as DNA: TGTGCCAGCAGCGCTGAGGTTCTAGCGGTCTCCGGGGATACGCAGTATTTT. Amino acid sequence: CASSAEVLAVSGDTQYF.

This clonotype showed up just once. The J gene is TRBJ1-1, the V gene TRBV29-1; TRBD1 agrees at 12 bases. Looked up from germline, CDR1 is SQVTM and CDR2 is ANQGSEA. The V gene end was trimmed by 5 bases and the J gene end by 9 bases; junction bases not matched to a gene: 7. The CDR3 contains 13 residues. The CDR3 DNA is TGCAGCGTTTCCGGGACAGGGGGCTCGAAAGCTTTCTTT. This encodes CSVSGTGGSKAFF.

DNA for the CDR3: TGCAGCGTACTAAAGACACCGAACACTGAAGCTTTCTTT. It specifies CSVLKTPNTEAFF. The rearrangement links TRBV29-1 to TRBJ1-1, with D unclear. Germline CDR1 is SQVTM and CDR2 is ANQGSEA. V dropped 6 bases and J dropped 1 base, with 12 bases sitting between them. The CDR3 runs 13 residues.

The V gene is TRBV24-1, the J gene TRBJ2-7; no firm D call. Germline CDR1 is KGHDR and CDR2 is SFDVKD. This CDR3 region has 13 residues. V gave up 1 base and J gave up 3 bases, with 6 bases separating them. In DNA, the CDR3 is TGTGCCACCAGTGATTTTCTCGTCTACGAGCAGTACTTC. It is translated as CATSDFLVYEQYF.

The genes are TRBV11-3 and TRBJ2-5, with 9 bases identical to TRBD2. Germline V gene lookup returns CDR1 SGHNT and CDR2 YENEEA. Trimming cost V 5 bases and J 3 bases; bases outside gene matches: 10. The CDR3 runs 16 residues. For the CDR3, the DNA is TGTGCCAGCAGCCCCGGTAGCGGGGGAAATAAAGAGACCCAGTACTTC. This gives the protein CASSPGSGGNKETQYF.

V gene TRBV7-9 combines with J gene TRBJ1-1; D is possibly TRBD1 (6 bases). The CDR3 extends over 13 amino acids. Deletions cut 1 base from V and 7 bases from J, with 10 bases between. Germline V gene data show CDR1 as SEHNR and CDR2 as FQNEAQ (reference sequence). CDR3 bases: TGTGCCAGCAGCTTAGGACGGACAGTTGAAGCTTTCTTT. It yields the protein CASSLGRTVEAFF.